This passage covers 17 T cell receptor beta chains from one sample sequenced in a study of T cell repertoires in cytomegalovirus infection. In TCRdb, the reads were re-called with MiXCR into one record per CDR3 protein. This table has 97,000 or so distinct CDR3 sequences, more than 15% appearing once. The sample comprised PBMCs. The receptor source for this set is a human donor in good health (CMV status not recorded). Some clones in this sample may be carry-over from other donors' samples.

Only a few counts were recorded for this clonotype. This chain joins TRBV7-2 and TRBJ2-7; possibly TRBD2 for D (5 bases). The CDR3 is 14 amino acids. From germline, CDR1 is SGHTA and CDR2 FQGNSA. V lost 3 bases, J lost 3 bases, and 12 bases lay in between. CDR3 DNA sequence: TGTGCCAGCAGCTTTGGAGGTAGCGACTACGAGCAGTACTTC. Residues: CASSFGGSDYEQYF.

The chain combines TRBV7-9 with TRBJ2-1, with D perhaps TRBD1 or TRBD2 (5 bases each). Germline lookup yields CDR1 SEHNR and CDR2 FQNEAQ (reference sequence). This CDR3 comprises 13 residues. Trimming removed 3 bases from V and 8 bases from J, with 11 bases in between. The CDR3 nucleotides read TGTGCCAGCAGCTTGAGGGGTTTGGATGAGCAGTTCTTC. Its translation: CASSLRGLDEQFF.

This clonotype was seen ten or more times. The chain has TRBV7-9 and TRBJ2-5; a possible D gene is TRBD1 (6 bases). CDR3 length: 15 residues. CDR1 is SEHNR and CDR2 is FQNEAQ in the germline V gene (reference sequence). The V end lost 7 bases, the J end lost 1 base, and 16 bases lay between the germline ends. The CDR3 DNA sequence: TGTGCCAGCAACTCAGGGGATCCGTTCCAAGAGACCCAGTACTTC. Amino acid sequence: CASNSGDPFQETQYF.

At least ten counts were recorded for this clonotype. The chain is built from TRBV6-6 and TRBJ2-6, with D possibly TRBD1 on 6 matching bases. V was trimmed by 0 bases and J by 3 bases, leaving 12 bases between them. This CDR3 is built from 17 residues. Germline loops: CDR1 MNHNY, CDR2 SVGAGI (reference sequence). CDR3 in amino acids: CASSYSSGVGGANVLTF. The CDR3 coding sequence is TGTGCCAGCAGTTACTCGTCAGGGGTCGGTGGGGCCAACGTCCTGACTTTC.

The CDR3 nucleotides are TGTGCCAGCAGGGAAACAGGGAGAGGCGGCAACAATGAGCAGTTCTTC. It yields the protein CASRETGRGGNNEQFF. This chain uses TRBV7-9 with TRBJ2-1; tentatively, D is TRBD1 (6 bases). This CDR3 is built from 16 residues. The germline gives CDR1 SEHNR, CDR2 FQNEAQ (reference sequence). Trimming left V 6 bases short and J 5 bases short, with 20 bases between.

This clonotype was found once. Just one base apart from a much larger clone, this may be a read error. The chain uses TRBV5-4 and TRBJ2-1, with D possibly matching TRBD1 (5 bases). Germline-derived CDR1 and CDR2 are SGHNT and YYREEE (reference sequence). This CDR3 is 14 amino acids long. CDR3 sequence reads: CASSPWGSYNVQFF. The CDR3 DNA follows: TGTGCCAGCAGCCCCTGGGGCTCCTACAATGTGCAGTTCTTC.

This clonotype was observed a few times. V gene TRBV28 combines with J gene TRBJ1-6; weak D call: TRBD1 (6 bases). This CDR3 contains 17 residues. CDR1 is MDHEN and CDR2 is SYDVKM in the germline V gene. Trimming stripped 5 bases from V and 6 bases from J, with 20 bases between. DNA for the CDR3: TGTGCCAGCAGTCCCCCAAACAGGGTTCGTAGTAATTCACCCCTCCACTTT. Translating gives CASSPPNRVRSNSPLHF.

This clonotype has just a few counts. The rearrangement links TRBV6-5 to TRBJ2-2, with D possibly matching TRBD1 (5 bases). The CDR3 has 15 residues. V gave up 7 bases and J gave up 5 bases, with 17 bases separating them. From germline, CDR1 is MNHEY and CDR2 SVGAGI. For the CDR3, the DNA is TGTGCCAGCAATCGATTCCAGGGAATTACCGGGGAGCTGTTTTTT. Amino acids: CASNRFQGITGELFF.

This clonotype was observed a few times. The chain links TRBV18 to TRBJ2-7; D is uncertain. The germline gives CDR1 KGHSH, CDR2 LQKENI. V was trimmed by 2 bases and J by 6 bases, leaving 11 bases between them. This CDR3 has 13 amino acids. CDR3 region: CASSPGREAEQYF. CDR3 DNA: TGTGCCAGCTCACCAGGCAGAGAGGCCGAGCAGTACTTC.

This clonotype appeared many times. The gene calls are TRBV7-2 and TRBJ1-1, with D possibly being TRBD1 (5 bases). V lost 5 bases, J lost 7 bases, and 11 bases lay in between. This CDR3 comprises 12 residues. In germline, CDR1 is SGHTA, CDR2 FQGNSA. The CDR3 DNA is TGTGCCAGCAGCGTCCGGGACGGTGAAGCTTTCTTT. Translation gives CASSVRDGEAFF.

This clonotype was detected only a few times. The J gene is TRBJ1-1, the V gene TRBV5-1; perhaps TRBD1 as D (5 bases). The V gene's germline CDR1 is SGHRS and CDR2 YFSETQ. V lost 7 bases and J 3 bases, leaving 13 bases between the germline ends. The CDR3 is 13 amino acids. The CDR3 spells CASQLRGDTEAFF. DNA of the CDR3: TGCGCCAGCCAACTTCGGGGGGACACTGAAGCTTTCTTT.

The gene calls are TRBV20-1 and TRBJ1-2; no clear D gene. Germline assignment: CDR1 DFQATT and CDR2 SNEGSKA (reference sequence). This CDR3 spans 11 amino acids. V was pared by 2 bases and J by 7 bases, with 8 bases between. CDR3 DNA sequence: TGCAGTGCTAGATGGAGCTCTGGCTACACCTTC. It specifies CSARWSSGYTF.

This clonotype was seen at least ten times. This sequence joins TRBV7-6 and TRBJ1-5; D is unresolved. This CDR3 comprises 15 residues. Deletions cut 5 bases from V and 1 base from J, with 12 bases between. CDR1 and CDR2 (germline): SGHVS, FNYEAQ. CDR3 loop: CASSRLLGSNQPQHF. CDR3 nucleotide sequence: TGTGCCAGCAGCCGTTTATTGGGCAGCAATCAGCCCCAGCATTTT. Full variable domain (remainder filled in from reference TRBV7-6 and TRBJ1-5): GAGVSQSPRYKVTKRGQDVALRCDPISGHVSLYWYRQALGQGPEFLTYFNYEAQQDKSGLPNDRFSAERPEGSISTLTIQRTEQRDSAMYRCASSRLLGSNQPQHFGDGTRLSIL.

The chain is built from TRBV7-2 and TRBJ2-1, with D perhaps assigned TRBD1 or TRBD2 (6 bases each). This CDR3 contains 15 residues. Germline CDR1 is SGHTA and CDR2 is FQGNSA. The ends were cut back, 2 bases at V and 10 bases at J, with 18 bases in the middle. The CDR3 DNA is TGTGCCAGCAGCTTATTACTGAGGGGGGCAGGAGAGCAGTTCTTC. It is translated as CASSLLLRGAGEQFF.

This clonotype was detected many times. V and J are TRBV2 and TRBJ2-1; D is uncertain. The germline V gene has CDR1 SNHLY and CDR2 FYNNEI. The CDR3 is 15 amino acids. The ends were cut back, 6 bases at V and 0 bases at J, with 12 bases in the middle. CDR3 nucleotides: TGTGCCAGCAGAAGTGGTACAAGCTCCTACAATGAGCAGTTCTTC. Its translation is CASRSGTSSYNEQFF. The whole variable domain, remainder taken from reference TRBV2 and TRBJ2-1, is EPEVTQTPSHQVTQMGQEVILRCVPISNHLYFYWYRQILGQKVEFLVSFYNNEISEKSEIFDDQFSVERPDGSNFTLKIRSTKLEDSAMYFCASRSGTSSYNEQFFGPGTRLTVL.

This chain uses TRBV19 with TRBJ2-6; D perhaps matches TRBD1 (6 bases). The germline V and J ends were trimmed by 8 bases and 4 bases, with 9 bases remaining between them. The CDR3 contains 13 residues. CDR1 LNHDA and CDR2 SQIVND come from the germline V gene (reference sequence). This chain's CDR3 is CASDRLGANVLTF. The CDR3, as DNA: TGTGCCAGTGACAGGCTAGGGGCCAACGTCCTGACTTTC.

Comment on this clonotype: At one end the junction does not follow the germline gene, possibly because of a read error. The chain carries TRBV6-1 and TRBJ1-3; 7 bases fit TRBD1. Germline V gene data show CDR1 as MNHNS and CDR2 as SASEGT. This CDR3 comprises 19 residues. The CDR3 is CAGSRRSAGTADSGNTIYF. The CDR3 DNA is TGTGCCGGCAGCAGAAGGAGCGCTGGGACAGCAGACTCTGGAAACACCATATATTTT.